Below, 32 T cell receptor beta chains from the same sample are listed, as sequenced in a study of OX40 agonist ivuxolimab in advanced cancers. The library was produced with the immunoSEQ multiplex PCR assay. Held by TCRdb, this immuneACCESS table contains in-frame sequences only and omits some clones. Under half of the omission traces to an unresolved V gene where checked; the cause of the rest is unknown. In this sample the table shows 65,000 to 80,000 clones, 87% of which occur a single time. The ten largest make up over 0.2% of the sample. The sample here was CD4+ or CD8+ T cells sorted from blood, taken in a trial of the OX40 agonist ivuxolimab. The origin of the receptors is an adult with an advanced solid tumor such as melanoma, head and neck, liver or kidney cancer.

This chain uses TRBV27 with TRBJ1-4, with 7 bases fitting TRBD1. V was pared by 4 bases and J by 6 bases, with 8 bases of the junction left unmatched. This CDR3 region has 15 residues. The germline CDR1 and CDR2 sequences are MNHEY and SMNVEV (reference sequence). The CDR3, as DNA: TGTGCCAGCAGTTCTTTGACAGGGCGGGATGAAAAACTGTTTTTT. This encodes CASSSLTGRDEKLFF. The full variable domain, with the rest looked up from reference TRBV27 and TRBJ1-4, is EAQVTQNPRYLITVTGKKLTVTCSQNMNHEYMSWYRQDPGLGLRQIYYSMNVEVTDKGDVPEGYKVSRKEKRNFPLILESPSPNQTSLYFCASSSLTGRDEKLFFGSGTQLSVL.

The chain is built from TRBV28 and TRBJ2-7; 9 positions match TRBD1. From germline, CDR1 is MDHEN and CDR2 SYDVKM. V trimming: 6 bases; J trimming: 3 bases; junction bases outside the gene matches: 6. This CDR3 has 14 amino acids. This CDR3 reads CASRTDRGYYEQYF. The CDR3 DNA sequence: TGTGCCAGCAGGACGGACAGGGGTTACTACGAGCAGTACTTC. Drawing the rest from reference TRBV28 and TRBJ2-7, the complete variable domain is DVKVTQSSRYLVKRTGEKVFLECVQDMDHENMFWYRQDPGLGLRLIYFSYDVKMKEKGDIPEGYSVSREKKERFSLILESASTNQTSMYLCASRTDRGYYEQYFGPGTRLTVT.

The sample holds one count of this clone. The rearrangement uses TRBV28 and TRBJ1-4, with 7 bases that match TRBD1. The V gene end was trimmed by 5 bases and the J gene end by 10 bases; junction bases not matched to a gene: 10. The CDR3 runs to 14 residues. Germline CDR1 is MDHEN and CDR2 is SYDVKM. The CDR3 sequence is CASSPRGGVGKLFF. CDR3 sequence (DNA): TGTGCCAGCAGTCCCAGGGGGGGGGTTGGAAAACTGTTTTTT.

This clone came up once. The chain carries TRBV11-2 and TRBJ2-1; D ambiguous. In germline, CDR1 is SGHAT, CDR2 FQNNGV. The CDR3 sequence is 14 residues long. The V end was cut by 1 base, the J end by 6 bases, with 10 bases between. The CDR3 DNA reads TGTGCCAGCAGCTTAGGGTGGAGTTCCAATGAGCAGTTCTTC. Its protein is CASSLGWSSNEQFF.

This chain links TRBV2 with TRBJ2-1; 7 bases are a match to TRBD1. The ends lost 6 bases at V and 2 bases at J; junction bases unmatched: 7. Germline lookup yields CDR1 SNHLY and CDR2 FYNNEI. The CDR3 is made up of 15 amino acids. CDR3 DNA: TGTGCCAGCAGAAAAGAGGGGACAGCCTACAATGAGCAGTTCTTC. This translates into CASRKEGTAYNEQFF. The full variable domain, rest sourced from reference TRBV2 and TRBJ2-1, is EPEVTQTPSHQVTQMGQEVILRCVPISNHLYFYWYRQILGQKVEFLVSFYNNEISEKSEIFDDQFSVERPDGSNFTLKIRSTKLEDSAMYFCASRKEGTAYNEQFFGPGTRLTVL.

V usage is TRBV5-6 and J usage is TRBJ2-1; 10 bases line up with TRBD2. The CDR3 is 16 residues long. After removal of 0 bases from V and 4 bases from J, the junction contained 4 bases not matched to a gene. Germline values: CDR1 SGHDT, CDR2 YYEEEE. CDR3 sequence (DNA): TGTGCCAGCAGCTTGGCTACTAGCGGGACTTACAATGAGCAGTTCTTC. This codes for CASSLATSGTYNEQFF.

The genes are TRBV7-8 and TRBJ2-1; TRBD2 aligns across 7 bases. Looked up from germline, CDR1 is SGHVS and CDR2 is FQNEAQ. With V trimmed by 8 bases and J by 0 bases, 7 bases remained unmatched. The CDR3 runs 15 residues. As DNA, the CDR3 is TGTGCCAGCCTCCCCGGGAGGAGCTCCTACAATGAGCAGTTCTTC. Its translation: CASLPGRSSYNEQFF.

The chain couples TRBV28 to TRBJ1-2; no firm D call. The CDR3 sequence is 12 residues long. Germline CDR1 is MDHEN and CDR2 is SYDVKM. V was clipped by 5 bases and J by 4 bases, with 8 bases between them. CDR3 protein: CASSPGIYGYTF. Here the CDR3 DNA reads TGTGCCAGCAGTCCGGGGATCTATGGCTACACCTTC.

The CDR3 sequence is CASISSKGLDGYTF. The CDR3 bases are TGTGCCAGCATTTCTTCGAAGGGGCTTGATGGCTACACCTTC. This chain links TRBV6-1 with TRBJ1-2; a possible D gene is TRBD1 (5 bases). CDR3 length equals 14 residues. V lost 7 bases to trimming and J lost 6 bases, with 18 bases between them. Germline CDR1 MNHNS, CDR2 SASEGT.

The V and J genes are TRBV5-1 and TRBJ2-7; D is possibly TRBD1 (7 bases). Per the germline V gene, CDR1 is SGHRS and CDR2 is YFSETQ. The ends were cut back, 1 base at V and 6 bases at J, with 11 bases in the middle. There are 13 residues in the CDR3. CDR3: CASSLQGGGEQYF. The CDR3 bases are TGCGCCAGCAGCTTGCAGGGGGGCGGCGAGCAGTACTTC.

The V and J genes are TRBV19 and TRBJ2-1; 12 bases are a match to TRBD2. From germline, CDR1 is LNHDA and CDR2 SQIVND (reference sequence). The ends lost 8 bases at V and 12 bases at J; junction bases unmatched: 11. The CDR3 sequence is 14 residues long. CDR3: CASGPLAGGSGQFF. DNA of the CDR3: TGTGCCAGTGGCCCACTAGCGGGAGGTTCTGGGCAGTTCTTC. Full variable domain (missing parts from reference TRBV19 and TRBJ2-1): DGGITQSPKYLFRKEGQNVTLSCEQNLNHDAMYWYRQDPGQGLRLIYYSQIVNDFQKGDIAEGYSVSREKKESFPLTVTSAQKNPTAFYLCASGPLAGGSGQFFGPGTRLTVL.

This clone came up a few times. The CDR3 region is CASRISDLGELFF. CDR3 DNA sequence: TGTGCCAGCAGAATTTCCGATTTGGGGGAGCTGTTTTTT. V is TRBV6-1 and J is TRBJ2-2, with D hard to call. V lost 6 bases to trimming and J lost 8 bases, with 13 bases between them. Germline loops: CDR1 MNHNS, CDR2 SASEGT. This CDR3 comprises 13 residues.

CDR3 sequence reads: CATSLGQGASYEQYF. CDR3 in DNA: TGTGCCACGAGCTTGGGACAGGGGGCGTCCTACGAGCAGTACTTC. The chain has TRBV15 and TRBJ2-7, with 12 bases matching TRBD1. The CDR3 consists of 15 residues. The germline CDR1 and CDR2 sequences are LNHNV and YYDKDF (reference sequence). Germline trimming cut 9 bases from V and 1 base from J; bases unmatched to any gene: 7.

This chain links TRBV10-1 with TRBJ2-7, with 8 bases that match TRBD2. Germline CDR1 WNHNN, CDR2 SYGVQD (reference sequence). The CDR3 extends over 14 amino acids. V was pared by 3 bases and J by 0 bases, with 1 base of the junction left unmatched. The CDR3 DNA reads TGCGCCAGCAGTGACAGCGGGAGCTCCTACGAGCAGTACTTC. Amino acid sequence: CASSDSGSSYEQYF.

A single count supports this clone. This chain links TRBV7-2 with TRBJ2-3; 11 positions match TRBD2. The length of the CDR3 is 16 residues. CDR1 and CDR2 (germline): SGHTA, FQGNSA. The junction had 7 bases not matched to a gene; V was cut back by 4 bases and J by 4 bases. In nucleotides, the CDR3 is TGTGCCAGCAGCTCAAGCTTGGGACTAGCGGCAGATACGCAGTATTTT. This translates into CASSSSLGLAADTQYF.

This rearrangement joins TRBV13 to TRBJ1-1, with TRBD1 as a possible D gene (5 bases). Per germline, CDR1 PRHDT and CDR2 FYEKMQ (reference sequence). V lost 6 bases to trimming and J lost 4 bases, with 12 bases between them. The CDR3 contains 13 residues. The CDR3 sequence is CASRRGVGTEAFF. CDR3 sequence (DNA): TGTGCCAGCAGACGGGGCGTCGGCACTGAAGCTTTCTTT.

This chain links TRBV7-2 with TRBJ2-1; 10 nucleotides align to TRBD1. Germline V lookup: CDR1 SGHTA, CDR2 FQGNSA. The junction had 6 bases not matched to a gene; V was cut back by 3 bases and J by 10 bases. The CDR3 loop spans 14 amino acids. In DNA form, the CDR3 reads TGTGCCAGCAGCTTCGGGACAGGGGTGTTGGAGCAGTTCTTC. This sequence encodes CASSFGTGVLEQFF. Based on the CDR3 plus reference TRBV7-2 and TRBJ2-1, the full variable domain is GAGVSQSPSNKVTEKGKDVELRCDPISGHTALYWYRQSLGQGLEFLIYFQGNSAPDKSGLPSDRFSAERTGGSVSTLTIQRTQQEDSAVYLCASSFGTGVLEQFFGPGTRLTVL.

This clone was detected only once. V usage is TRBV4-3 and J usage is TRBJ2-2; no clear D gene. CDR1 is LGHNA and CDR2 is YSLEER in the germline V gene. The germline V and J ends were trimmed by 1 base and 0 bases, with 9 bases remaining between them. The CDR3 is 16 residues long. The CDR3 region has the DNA TGCGCCAGCAGCCAAGTACTACCTCCGAACACCGGGGAGCTGTTTTTT. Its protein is CASSQVLPPNTGELFF.

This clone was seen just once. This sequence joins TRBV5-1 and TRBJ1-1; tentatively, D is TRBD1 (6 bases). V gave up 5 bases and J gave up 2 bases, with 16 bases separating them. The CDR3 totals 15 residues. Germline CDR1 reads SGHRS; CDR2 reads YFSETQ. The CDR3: CASRIGDRSNTEAFF. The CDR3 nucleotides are TGCGCCAGCAGAATAGGAGACAGGAGCAACACTGAAGCTTTCTTT. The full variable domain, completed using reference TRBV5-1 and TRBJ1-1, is KAGVTQTPRYLIKTRGQQVTLSCSPISGHRSVSWYQQTPGQGLQFLFEYFSETQRNKGNFPGRFSGRQFSNSRSEMNVSTLELGDSALYLCASRIGDRSNTEAFFGQGTRLTVV.

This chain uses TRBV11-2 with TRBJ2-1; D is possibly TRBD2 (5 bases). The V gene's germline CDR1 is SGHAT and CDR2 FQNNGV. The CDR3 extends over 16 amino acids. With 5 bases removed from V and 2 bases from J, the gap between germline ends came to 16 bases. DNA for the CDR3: TGTGCCAGCAGCCCTCAAACCGACTACGCCTACAATGAGCAGTTCTTC. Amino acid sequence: CASSPQTDYAYNEQFF.

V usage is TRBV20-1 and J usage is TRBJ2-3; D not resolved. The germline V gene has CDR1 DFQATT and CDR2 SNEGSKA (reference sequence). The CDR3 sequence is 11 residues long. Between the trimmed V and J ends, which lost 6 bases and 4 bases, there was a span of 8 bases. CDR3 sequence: CSALGPDTQYF. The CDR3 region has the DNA TGCAGTGCCCTAGGGCCAGATACGCAGTATTTT.

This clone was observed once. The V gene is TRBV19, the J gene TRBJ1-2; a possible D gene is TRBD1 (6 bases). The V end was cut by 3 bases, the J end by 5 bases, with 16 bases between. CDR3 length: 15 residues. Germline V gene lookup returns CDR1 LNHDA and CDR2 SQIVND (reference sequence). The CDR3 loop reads CASSIEKGTTYGYTF. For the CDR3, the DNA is TGTGCCAGTAGTATTGAGAAGGGGACAACTTATGGCTACACCTTC.

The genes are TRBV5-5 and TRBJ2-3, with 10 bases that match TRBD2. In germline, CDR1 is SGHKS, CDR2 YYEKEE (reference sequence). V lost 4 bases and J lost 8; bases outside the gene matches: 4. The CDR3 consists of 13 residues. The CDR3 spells CASSGLAGVTQYF. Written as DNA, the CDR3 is TGTGCCAGCAGCGGGCTAGCGGGAGTTACGCAGTATTTT.

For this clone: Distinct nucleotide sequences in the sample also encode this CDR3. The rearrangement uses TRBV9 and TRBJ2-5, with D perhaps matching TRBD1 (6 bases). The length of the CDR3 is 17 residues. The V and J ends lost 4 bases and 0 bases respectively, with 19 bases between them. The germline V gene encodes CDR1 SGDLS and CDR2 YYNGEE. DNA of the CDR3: TGTGCCAGCAGCCCTCGCGAGGACAGAGGGTACCAAGAGACCCAGTACTTC. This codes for CASSPREDRGYQETQYF. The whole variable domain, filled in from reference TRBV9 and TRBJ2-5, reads DSGVTQTPKHLITATGQRVTLRCSPRSGDLSVYWYQQSLDQGLQFLIQYYNGEERAKGNILERFSAQQFPDLHSELNLSSLELGDSALYFCASSPREDRGYQETQYFGPGTRLLVL.

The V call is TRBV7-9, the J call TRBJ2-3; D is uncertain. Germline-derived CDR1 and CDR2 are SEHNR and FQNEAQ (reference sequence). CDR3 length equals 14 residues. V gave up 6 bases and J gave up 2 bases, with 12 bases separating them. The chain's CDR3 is CASRPKTSTDTQYF. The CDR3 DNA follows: TGTGCCAGCAGACCGAAGACCTCCACAGATACGCAGTATTTT.

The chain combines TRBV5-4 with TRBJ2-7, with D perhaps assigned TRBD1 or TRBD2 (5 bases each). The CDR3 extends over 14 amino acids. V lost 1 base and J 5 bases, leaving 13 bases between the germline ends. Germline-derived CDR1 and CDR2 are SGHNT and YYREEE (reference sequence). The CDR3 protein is CASSLRDGYNEQYF. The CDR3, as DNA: TGTGCCAGCAGCTTGCGGGACGGCTATAACGAGCAGTACTTC.

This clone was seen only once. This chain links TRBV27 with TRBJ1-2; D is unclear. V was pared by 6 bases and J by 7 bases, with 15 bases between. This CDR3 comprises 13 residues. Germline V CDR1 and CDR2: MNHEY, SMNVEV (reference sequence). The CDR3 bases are TGTGCCAGCAGAAGCACGGTGCAAAGTGGCTACACCTTC. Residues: CASRSTVQSGYTF.

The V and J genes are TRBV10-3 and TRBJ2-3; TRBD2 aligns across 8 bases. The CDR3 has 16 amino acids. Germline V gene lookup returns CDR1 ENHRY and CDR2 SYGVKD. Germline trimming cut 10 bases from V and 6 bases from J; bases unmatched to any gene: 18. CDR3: CATKPGAGVSTDTQYF. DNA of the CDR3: TGTGCCACCAAACCAGGAGCGGGAGTGTCTACTGATACGCAGTATTTT.

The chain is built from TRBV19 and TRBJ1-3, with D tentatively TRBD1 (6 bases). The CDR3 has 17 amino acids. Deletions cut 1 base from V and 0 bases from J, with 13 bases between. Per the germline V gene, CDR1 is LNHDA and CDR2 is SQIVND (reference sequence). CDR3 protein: CASSIGQGSISGNTIYF. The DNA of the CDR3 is TGTGCCAGTAGTATAGGCCAGGGGTCGATCTCTGGAAACACCATATATTTT.

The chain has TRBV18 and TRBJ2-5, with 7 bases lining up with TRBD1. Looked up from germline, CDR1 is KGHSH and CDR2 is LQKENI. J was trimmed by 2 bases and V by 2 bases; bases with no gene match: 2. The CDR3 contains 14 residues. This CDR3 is CASSPEGQQETQYF. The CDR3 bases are TGTGCCAGCTCACCAGAGGGACAGCAAGAGACCCAGTACTTC. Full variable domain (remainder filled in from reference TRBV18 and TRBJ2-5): NAGVMQNPRHLVRRRGQEARLRCSPMKGHSHVYWYRQLPEEGLKFMVYLQKENIIDESGMPKERFSAEFPKEGPSILRIQQVVRGDSAAYFCASSPEGQQETQYFGPGTRLLVL.

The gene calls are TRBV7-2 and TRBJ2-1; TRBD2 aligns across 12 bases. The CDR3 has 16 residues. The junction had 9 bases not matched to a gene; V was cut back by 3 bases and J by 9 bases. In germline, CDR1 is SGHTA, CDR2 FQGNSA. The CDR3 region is CASSFSRLAGASEQFF. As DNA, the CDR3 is TGTGCCAGCAGCTTCTCAAGACTAGCGGGAGCGAGTGAGCAGTTCTTC.

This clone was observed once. CDR3 sequence: CASSLPPERGETQYF. CDR3 nucleotides: TGTGCCAGCAGTTTACCCCCGGAGCGCGGGGAGACCCAGTACTTC. This chain joins TRBV28 and TRBJ2-5, with D maybe TRBD2 (5 bases). Trimming shortened V by 2 bases and J by 5 bases, and 15 bases separated the two germline ends. There are 15 residues in the CDR3. Germline CDR1 is MDHEN and CDR2 is SYDVKM. Supplemented by reference TRBV28 and TRBJ2-5, the full variable domain reads DVKVTQSSRYLVKRTGEKVFLECVQDMDHENMFWYRQDPGLGLRLIYFSYDVKMKEKGDIPEGYSVSREKKERFSLILESASTNQTSMYLCASSLPPERGETQYFGPGTRLLVL.